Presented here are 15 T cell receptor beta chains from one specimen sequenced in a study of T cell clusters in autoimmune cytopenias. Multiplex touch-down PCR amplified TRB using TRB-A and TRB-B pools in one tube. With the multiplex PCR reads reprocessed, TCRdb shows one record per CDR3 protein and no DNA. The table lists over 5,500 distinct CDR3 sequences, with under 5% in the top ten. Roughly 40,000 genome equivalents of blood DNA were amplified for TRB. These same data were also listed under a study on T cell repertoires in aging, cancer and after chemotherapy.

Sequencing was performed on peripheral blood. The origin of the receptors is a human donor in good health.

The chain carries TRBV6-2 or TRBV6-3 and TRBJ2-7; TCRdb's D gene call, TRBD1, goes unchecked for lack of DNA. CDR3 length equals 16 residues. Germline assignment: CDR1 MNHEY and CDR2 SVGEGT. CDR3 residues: CASSLANLSPSYEQYF.

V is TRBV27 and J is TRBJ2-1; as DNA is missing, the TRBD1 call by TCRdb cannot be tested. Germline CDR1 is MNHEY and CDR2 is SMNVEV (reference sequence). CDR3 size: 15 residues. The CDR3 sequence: CASSTGTGGKNEQFF.

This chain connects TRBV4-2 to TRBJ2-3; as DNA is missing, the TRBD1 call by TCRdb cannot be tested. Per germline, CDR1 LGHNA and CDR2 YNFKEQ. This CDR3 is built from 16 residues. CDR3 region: CASSPWVPGAEDTQYF.

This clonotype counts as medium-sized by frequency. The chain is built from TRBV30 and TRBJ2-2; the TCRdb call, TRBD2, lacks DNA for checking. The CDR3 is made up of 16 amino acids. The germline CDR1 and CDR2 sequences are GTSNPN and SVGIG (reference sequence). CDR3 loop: CAWSEGLADNTGELFF. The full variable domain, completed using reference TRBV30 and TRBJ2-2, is SQTIHQWPATLVQPVGSPLSLECTVEGTSNPNLYWYRQAAGRGLQLLFYSVGIGQISSEVPQNLSASRPQDRQFILSSKKLLLSDSGFYLCAWSEGLADNTGELFFGEGSRLTVL.

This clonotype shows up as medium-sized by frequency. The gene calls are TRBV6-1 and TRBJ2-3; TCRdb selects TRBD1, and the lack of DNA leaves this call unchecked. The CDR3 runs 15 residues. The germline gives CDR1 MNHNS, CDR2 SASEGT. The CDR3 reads CASSVRGARSDTQYF.

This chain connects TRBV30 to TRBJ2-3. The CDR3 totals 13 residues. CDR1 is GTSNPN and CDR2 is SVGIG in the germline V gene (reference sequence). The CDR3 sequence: CAYQGGSTDTQYF.

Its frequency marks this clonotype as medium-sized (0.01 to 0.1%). The CDR3 loop is CASSMTFSTDTQYF. The chain combines TRBV19 with TRBJ2-3. The CDR3 has 14 amino acids. Germline V lookup: CDR1 LNHDA, CDR2 SQIVND (reference sequence).

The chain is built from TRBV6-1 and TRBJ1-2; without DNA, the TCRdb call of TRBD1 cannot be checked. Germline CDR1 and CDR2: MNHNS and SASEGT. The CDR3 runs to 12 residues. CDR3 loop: CALDRESYGYTF.

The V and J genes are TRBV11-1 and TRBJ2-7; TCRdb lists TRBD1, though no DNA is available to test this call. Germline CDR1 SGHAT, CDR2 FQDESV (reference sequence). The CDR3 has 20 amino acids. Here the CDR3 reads CASSSNIRTGLRGWGYEQYF.

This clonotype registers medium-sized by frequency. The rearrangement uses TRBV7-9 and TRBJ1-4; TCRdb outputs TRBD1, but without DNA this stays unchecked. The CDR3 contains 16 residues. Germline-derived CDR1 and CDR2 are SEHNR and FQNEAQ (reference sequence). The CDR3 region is CASSRDRSATNEKLFF. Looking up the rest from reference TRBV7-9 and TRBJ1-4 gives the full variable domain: DTGVSQNPRHKITKRGQNVTFRCDPISEHNRLYWYRQTLGQGPEFLTYFQNEAQLEKSRLLSDRFSAERPKGSFSTLEIQRTEQGDSAMYLCASSRDRSATNEKLFFGSGTQLSVL.

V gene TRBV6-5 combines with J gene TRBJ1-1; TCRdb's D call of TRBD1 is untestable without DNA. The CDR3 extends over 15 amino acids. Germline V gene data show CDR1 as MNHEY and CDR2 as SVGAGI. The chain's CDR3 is CASSYLPRGATEAFF.

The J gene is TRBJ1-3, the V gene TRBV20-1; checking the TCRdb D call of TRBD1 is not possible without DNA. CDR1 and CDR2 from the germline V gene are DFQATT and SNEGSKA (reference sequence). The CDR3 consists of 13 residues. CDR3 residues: CSAPDSLGNTIYF.

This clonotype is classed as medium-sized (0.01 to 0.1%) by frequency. This CDR3 is CASSPPGEIDEQFF. J is TRBJ2-1 and V is TRBV13; TCRdb lists TRBD1, though no DNA is available to test this call. There are 14 residues in the CDR3. Germline CDR1 is PRHDT and CDR2 is FYEKMQ (reference sequence).

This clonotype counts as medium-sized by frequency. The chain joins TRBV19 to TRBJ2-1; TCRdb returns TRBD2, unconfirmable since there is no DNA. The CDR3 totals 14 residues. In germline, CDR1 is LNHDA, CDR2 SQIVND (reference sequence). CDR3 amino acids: CASSPGEGYNEQFF. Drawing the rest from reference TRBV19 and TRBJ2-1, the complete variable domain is DGGITQSPKYLFRKEGQNVTLSCEQNLNHDAMYWYRQDPGQGLRLIYYSQIVNDFQKGDIAEGYSVSREKKESFPLTVTSAQKNPTAFYLCASSPGEGYNEQFFGPGTRLTVL.

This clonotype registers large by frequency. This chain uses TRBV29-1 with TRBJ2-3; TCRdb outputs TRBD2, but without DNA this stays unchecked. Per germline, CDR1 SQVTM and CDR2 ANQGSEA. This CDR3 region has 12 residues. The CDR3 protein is CSVTAGDGTQYF.